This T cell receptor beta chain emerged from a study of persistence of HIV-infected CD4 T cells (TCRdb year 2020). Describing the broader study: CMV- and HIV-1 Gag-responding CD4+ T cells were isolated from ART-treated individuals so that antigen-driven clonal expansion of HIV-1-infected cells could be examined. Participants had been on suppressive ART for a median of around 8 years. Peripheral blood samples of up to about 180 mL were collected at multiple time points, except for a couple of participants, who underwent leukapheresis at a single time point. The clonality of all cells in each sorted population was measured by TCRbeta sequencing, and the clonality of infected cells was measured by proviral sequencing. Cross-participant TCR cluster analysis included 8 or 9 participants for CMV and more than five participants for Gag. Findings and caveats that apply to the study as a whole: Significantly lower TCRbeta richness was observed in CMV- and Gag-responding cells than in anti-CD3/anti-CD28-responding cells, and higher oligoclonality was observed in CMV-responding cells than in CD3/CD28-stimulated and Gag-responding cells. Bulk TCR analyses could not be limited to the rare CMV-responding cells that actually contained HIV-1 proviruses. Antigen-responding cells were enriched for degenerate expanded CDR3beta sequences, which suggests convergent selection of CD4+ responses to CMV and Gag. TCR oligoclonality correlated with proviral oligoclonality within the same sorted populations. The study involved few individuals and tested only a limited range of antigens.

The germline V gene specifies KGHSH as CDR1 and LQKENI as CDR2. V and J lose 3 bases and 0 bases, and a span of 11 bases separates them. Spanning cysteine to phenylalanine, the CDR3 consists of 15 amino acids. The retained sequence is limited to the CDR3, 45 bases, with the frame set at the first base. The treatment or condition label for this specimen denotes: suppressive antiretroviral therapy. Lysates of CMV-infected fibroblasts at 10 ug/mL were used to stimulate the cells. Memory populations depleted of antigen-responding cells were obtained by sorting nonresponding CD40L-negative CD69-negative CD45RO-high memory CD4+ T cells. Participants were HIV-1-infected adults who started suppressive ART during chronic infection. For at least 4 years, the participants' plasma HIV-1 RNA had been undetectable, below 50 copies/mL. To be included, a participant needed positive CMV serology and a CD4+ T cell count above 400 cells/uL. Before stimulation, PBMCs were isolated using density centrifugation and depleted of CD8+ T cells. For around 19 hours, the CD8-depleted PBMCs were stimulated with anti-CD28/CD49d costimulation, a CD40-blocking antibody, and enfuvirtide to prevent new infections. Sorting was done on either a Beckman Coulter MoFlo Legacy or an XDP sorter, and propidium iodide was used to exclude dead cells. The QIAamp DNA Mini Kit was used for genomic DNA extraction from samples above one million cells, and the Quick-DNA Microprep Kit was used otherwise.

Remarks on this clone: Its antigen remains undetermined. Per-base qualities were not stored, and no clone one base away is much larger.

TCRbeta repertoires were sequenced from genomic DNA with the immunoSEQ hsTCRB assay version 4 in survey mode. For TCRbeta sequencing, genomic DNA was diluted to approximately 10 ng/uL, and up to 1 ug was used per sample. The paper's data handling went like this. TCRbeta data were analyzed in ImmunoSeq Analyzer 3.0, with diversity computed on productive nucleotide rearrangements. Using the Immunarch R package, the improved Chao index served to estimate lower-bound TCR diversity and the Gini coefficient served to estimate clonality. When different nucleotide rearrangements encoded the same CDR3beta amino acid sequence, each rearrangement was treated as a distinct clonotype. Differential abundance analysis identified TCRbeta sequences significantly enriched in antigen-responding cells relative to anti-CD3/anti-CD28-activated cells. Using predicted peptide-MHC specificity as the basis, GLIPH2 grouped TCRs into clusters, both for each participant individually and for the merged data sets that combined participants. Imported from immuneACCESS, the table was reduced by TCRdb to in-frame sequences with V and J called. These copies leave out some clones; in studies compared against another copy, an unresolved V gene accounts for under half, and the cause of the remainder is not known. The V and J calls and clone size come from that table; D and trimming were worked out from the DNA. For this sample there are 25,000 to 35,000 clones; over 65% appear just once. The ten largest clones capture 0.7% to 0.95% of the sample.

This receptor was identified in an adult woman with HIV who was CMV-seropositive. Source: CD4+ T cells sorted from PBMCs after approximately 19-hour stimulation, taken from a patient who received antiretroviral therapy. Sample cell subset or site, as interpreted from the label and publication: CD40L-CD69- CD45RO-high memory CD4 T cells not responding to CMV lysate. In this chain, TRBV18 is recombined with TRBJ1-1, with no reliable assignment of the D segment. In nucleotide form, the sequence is TGTGCCAGCTCACCTCCAGTCGGGGTGAACACTGAAGCTTTCTTT. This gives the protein CASSPPVGVNTEAFF.